This T cell receptor beta chain was profiled in a study of T cells expressing NK-cell markers. CDR1 is SNHLY, CDR2 FYNNEI, per germline. The CDR3 totals 12 residues. cDNA encoding TCR beta was synthesized via 5'RACE template switching incorporating UMIs. TCRdb re-called the 5' RACE reads; every CDR3 protein appears as one record, without DNA. This table holds about 180,000 distinct CDR3 sequences. J is TRBJ1-2 and V is TRBV2; TCRdb's assignment of TRBD1 cannot be checked, as there is no DNA. The clonotype was recovered from a man aged 18-75 years in good health. The sample comprised blood T cells: a sorted CD56 or NKG2C T cell subset, CD4+ or CD8+ T cells, or bulk PBMC T cells (not recorded which). CDR3 sequence: CASTPTGVGYTF.